The 27 T cell receptor beta chains in this list originate from one sample, sequenced in a study of identical twins. TCRdb independently ran MiXCR on the 5' RACE reads; one entry per CDR3 protein. The sample carries more than 400,000 distinct CDR3 sequences, about 16% recorded once. This sample was shared with a second study, whose subject was yellow fever vaccine responses in identical twins.

The sample consisted of CD4+ T cells sorted from blood. The receptors originated from a woman aged 18-29 years in good health.

This clonotype came up a few times. The rearrangement links TRBV3-1 to TRBJ2-7; D not certain. In germline, CDR1 is LGHDT, CDR2 YNNKEL (reference sequence). V lost 4 bases and J 8 bases, leaving 9 bases between the germline ends. The CDR3 runs 11 residues. The CDR3 sequence: CASSLQFQQYF. The CDR3 bases are TGTGCCAGCAGCCTACAGTTTCAGCAGTACTTC.

This clonotype was seen repeatedly, ten times or more. V gene TRBV4-1 combines with J gene TRBJ1-2; no clear D. The CDR3 totals 15 residues. Trimming left V 5 bases short and J 3 bases short, with 16 bases between. Germline V gene lookup returns CDR1 MGHRA and CDR2 YSYEKL. The CDR3 DNA reads TGCGCCAGCAGCGTAGCCCCGAAGGTCGACTATGGCTACACCTTC. It specifies CASSVAPKVDYGYTF.

This clonotype was observed a few times. The chain joins TRBV20-1 to TRBJ2-5; 11 bases fit TRBD2. From germline, CDR1 is DFQATT and CDR2 SNEGSKA (reference sequence). The CDR3 runs 16 residues. V was clipped by 6 bases and J by 1 base; unmatched bases: 10. In DNA, the CDR3 is TGCAGTGCGGAGAGCGGACTAGCGGGCTCCCAAGAGACCCAGTACTTC. It yields the protein CSAESGLAGSQETQYF.

This chain joins TRBV24-1 and TRBJ2-2; D might be TRBD1 or TRBD2, each matching 6 bases. The CDR3 length is 16 residues. The germline V gene has CDR1 KGHDR and CDR2 SFDVKD. Trimming cost V 1 base and J 5 bases, with 13 bases left between them. This chain's CDR3 is CATSDLGGITTGELFF. CDR3 sequence (DNA): TGTGCCACCAGTGATTTAGGGGGGATTACTACCGGGGAGCTGTTTTTT.

V gene TRBV2 combines with J gene TRBJ2-1, with TRBD1 matching over 7 bases. The CDR3 extends over 12 amino acids. With 8 bases clipped from V and 4 bases from J, the junction kept 2 bases outside the gene matches. CDR1 is SNHLY and CDR2 is FYNNEI in the germline V gene. As DNA, the CDR3 is TGTGCCAGCGGACAGGTTTACAATGAGCAGTTCTTC. It codes for CASGQVYNEQFF.

This clonotype was recorded a few times. The rearrangement links TRBV2 to TRBJ2-5, with D possibly matching TRBD2 (5 bases). Trimming took 8 bases from V and 1 from J, leaving 11 bases between them. Germline V gives CDR1 SNHLY, CDR2 FYNNEI. CDR3 length: 13 residues. CDR3 sequence: CASAGERQETQYF. The DNA for the CDR3 is TGTGCCAGCGCCGGGGAGCGCCAAGAGACCCAGTACTTC.

Many counts were recorded for this clonotype. A read error may account for a junction end that differs from germline. This sequence joins TRBV12-3 or TRBV12-4 and TRBJ2-2; 10 nucleotides line up with TRBD2. CDR3 length: 16 amino acids. The CDR3 DNA sequence: TGTGCCAGCAGTAACTCGGGACTAGCGAAGACCGGGGAGCTGTTTTTT. Residues: CASSNSGLAKTGELFF.

This chain connects TRBV20-1 to TRBJ2-5; D remains ambiguous. Trimming shortened V by 6 bases and J by 3 bases, and 20 bases separated the two germline ends. Germline V gene lookup returns CDR1 DFQATT and CDR2 SNEGSKA (reference sequence). This CDR3 is 15 amino acids long. CDR3 sequence (DNA): TGCAGTGCCCCCATATGGTGGATTGGGAAAGAGACCCAGTACTTC. As protein: CSAPIWWIGKETQYF.

This clonotype was picked up many times. The rearrangement joins TRBV3-1 to TRBJ1-2; D not resolved. This CDR3 region has 12 residues. Germline V gives CDR1 LGHDT, CDR2 YNNKEL (reference sequence). Between the trimmed V and J ends, which lost 0 bases and 7 bases, there was a span of 6 bases. As DNA, the CDR3 is TGTGCCAGCAGCCAAGATCTGGGTGGCTACACCTTC. Translation gives CASSQDLGGYTF.

This clonotype has ten or more counts. The chain uses TRBV6-1 and TRBJ2-1; the D gene is possibly TRBD1 (6 bases). The CDR3 spans 12 residues. Germline lookup yields CDR1 MNHNS and CDR2 SASEGT. Trimming pared 6 bases from V and 8 bases from J, leaving 11 bases between. Here the CDR3 DNA reads TGTGCCAGCAGGCCCACAGGGTATGAGCAGTTCTTC. This sequence encodes CASRPTGYEQFF.

This chain uses TRBV29-1 with TRBJ2-7, with D unresolved. This CDR3 is 12 amino acids long. Trimming took 3 bases from V and 7 from J, leaving 13 bases between them. CDR1 is SQVTM, CDR2 ANQGSEA, per germline. CDR3 nucleotides: TGCAGCGTTGAGAGTGGCTCTGGGGAGCAGTACTTC. Translated, it gives CSVESGSGEQYF.

The chain recombines TRBV4-1 with TRBJ2-1; weak D call: TRBD1 (5 bases). Germline assignment: CDR1 MGHRA and CDR2 YSYEKL. The germline V and J ends were trimmed by 0 bases and 5 bases, with 17 bases remaining between them. This CDR3 is 17 amino acids long. The CDR3 spells CASSQEGARSGNNEQFF. DNA of the CDR3: TGCGCCAGCAGCCAAGAAGGGGCCAGGAGTGGGAACAATGAGCAGTTCTTC.

This clonotype has only a few counts. The chain recombines TRBV3-1 with TRBJ1-6; tentatively, D is TRBD1 (5 bases). This CDR3 has 15 residues. Germline-derived CDR1 and CDR2 are LGHDT and YNNKEL (reference sequence). V lost 2 bases and J lost 9, with 14 bases in between. The CDR3 bases are TGTGCCAGCAGCCAACAGGGAGGGATCGGTTCACCCCTCCACTTT. Its translation: CASSQQGGIGSPLHF.

Ten or more counts support this clonotype. V gene TRBV7-2 combines with J gene TRBJ2-7; 9 bases fit TRBD1. V lost 5 bases, J lost 4 bases, and 9 bases stayed unmatched. Germline V CDR1 and CDR2: SGHTA, FQGNSA. CDR3 length equals 15 residues. The CDR3 region is CASSAQGASSYEQYF. DNA for the CDR3: TGTGCCAGCAGCGCACAGGGGGCTTCTTCATACGAGCAGTACTTC.

This clonotype was found a few times. The V and J genes are TRBV5-1 and TRBJ2-1; maybe TRBD2 (7 bases). V lost 4 bases to trimming and J lost 2 bases, with 22 bases between them. Germline V gives CDR1 SGHRS, CDR2 YFSETQ. This CDR3 comprises 18 residues. The CDR3 loop is CASSHYSKTGGPYNEQFF. The CDR3 DNA sequence: TGCGCCAGCAGCCACTATAGCAAAACGGGGGGCCCCTACAATGAGCAGTTCTTC.

A few counts support this clonotype. The chain carries TRBV7-8 and TRBJ2-1; 12 nucleotides match TRBD2. The CDR3 consists of 15 residues. V lost 3 bases and J lost 10; bases outside the gene matches: 7. Germline V CDR1 and CDR2: SGHVS, FQNEAQ. This CDR3 reads CASSFLAGGAGEQFF. In DNA, the CDR3 is TGTGCCAGCAGCTTTCTAGCGGGGGGGGCGGGAGAGCAGTTCTTC.

In its sample, this clonotype was seen a few times. The chain joins TRBV25-1 to TRBJ2-3, with 11 bases matching TRBD2. The germline V gene has CDR1 MGHDK and CDR2 SYGVNS. The CDR3 totals 16 residues. The V and J ends lost 3 bases and 2 bases, in that order; junction bases with no gene match: 4. CDR3 nucleotides: TGTGCCAGCAGTGATAATAGCGGGGGGGCCACAGATACGCAGTATTTT. Its protein is CASSDNSGGATDTQYF.

The genes are TRBV20-1 and TRBJ2-3, with 11 nucleotides matching TRBD2. V shed 3 bases and J 3 bases; nucleotides not matched to a gene: 11. Germline-derived CDR1 and CDR2 are DFQATT and SNEGSKA (reference sequence). CDR3 length equals 17 residues. DNA of the CDR3: TGCAGTGCTAGCCAGTTCATTAGCGGGAGGGGAACAGATACGCAGTATTTT. The encoded protein is CSASQFISGRGTDTQYF.

Only a few counts were recorded for this clonotype. The chain joins TRBV29-1 to TRBJ2-3; no definite D call. V lost 3 bases and J 3 bases, leaving 10 bases between the germline ends. From germline, CDR1 is SQVTM and CDR2 ANQGSEA. CDR3 length: 13 amino acids. DNA of the CDR3: TGCAGCGTTGATTCGTGGGGAACAGATACGCAGTATTTT. Its translation is CSVDSWGTDTQYF.

This clonotype was seen more than once but under ten times. V is TRBV6-1 and J is TRBJ1-1; D is ambiguous. This CDR3 region has 15 residues. The ends were cut back, 5 bases at V and 0 bases at J, with 13 bases in the middle. Per germline, CDR1 MNHNS and CDR2 SASEGT. This CDR3 is CASSTTFTLNTEAFF. The CDR3 DNA follows: TGTGCCAGCAGTACCACCTTTACACTGAACACTGAAGCTTTCTTT.

The chain joins TRBV20-1 to TRBJ1-5; D unclear. Deletions cut 6 bases from V and 4 bases from J, with 10 bases between. The CDR3 is made up of 12 amino acids. Per germline, CDR1 DFQATT and CDR2 SNEGSKA (reference sequence). This CDR3 reads CSAQSPNQPQHF. CDR3 nucleotide sequence: TGCAGTGCCCAGAGTCCTAATCAGCCCCAGCATTTT.

V usage is TRBV20-1 and J usage is TRBJ2-3, with 15 positions matching TRBD2. The length of the CDR3 is 15 residues. Looked up from germline, CDR1 is DFQATT and CDR2 is SNEGSKA (reference sequence). V lost 5 bases, J lost 4 bases, and 4 bases stayed unmatched. CDR3 nucleotides: TGCAGTGCTCCGGGACTAGCGGGGGGCTCAGATACGCAGTATTTT. It codes for CSAPGLAGGSDTQYF.

This clonotype appeared once. The V gene is TRBV28, the J gene TRBJ2-2; perhaps TRBD2 as D (7 bases). Germline assignment: CDR1 MDHEN and CDR2 SYDVKM. V was cut by 3 bases and J by 0 bases, with 11 bases left in between. The CDR3 runs 16 residues. The chain's CDR3 is CASSFRGGANTGELFF. The CDR3 DNA is TGTGCCAGCAGTTTTCGAGGGGGGGCGAACACCGGGGAGCTGTTTTTT.

About this clonotype itself: The conserved final phenylalanine or tryptophan is absent from the CDR3, which likely points to a read error. This chain links TRBV7-9 with TRBJ2-3; 8 positions agree with TRBD1. V gave up 5 bases and J gave up 0 bases; unmatched junction bases: 4. The CDR3 totals 15 residues. The germline gives CDR1 SEHNR, CDR2 FQNEAQ (reference sequence). DNA for the CDR3: TGTGCCAGCAGCACTCGACAGGGGAGCACAGATACGCAGTATTCT. It specifies CASSTRQGSTDTQYS.

In this sample, this clonotype turned up a few times. V gene TRBV6-2 or TRBV6-3 combines with J gene TRBJ1-5; 8 positions match TRBD1. Germline lookup yields CDR1 MNHEY and CDR2 SVGEGT. V lost 5 bases, J lost 4 bases, and 4 bases stayed unmatched. The CDR3 has 14 residues. This CDR3 is CASSRDRSNQPQHF. CDR3 coding DNA: TGTGCCAGCAGTAGGGACAGGTCAAATCAGCCCCAGCATTTT.

The chain is built from TRBV11-2 and TRBJ1-2; TRBD1 matches at 9 bases. Germline CDR1 and CDR2: SGHAT and FQNNGV. V lost 6 bases and J lost 7; bases outside the gene matches: 15. The CDR3 length is 16 residues. The DNA for the CDR3 is TGTGCCAGCAGAAAGCCGGGACAGGGTGTTTGGTCTGGCTACACCTTC. The encoded protein is CASRKPGQGVWSGYTF.

The rearrangement links TRBV27 to TRBJ2-2; D gene uncertain. The V and J ends lost 3 bases and 5 bases respectively, with 10 bases between them. The CDR3 sequence is 14 residues long. Germline V gives CDR1 MNHEY, CDR2 SMNVEV (reference sequence). CDR3 sequence reads: CASSFLEPTGELFF. Written as DNA, the CDR3 is TGTGCCAGCAGTTTTTTGGAGCCGACCGGGGAGCTGTTTTTT.